This TCR beta chain is drawn from a study of radiotherapy plus CTLA-4 blockade in lung cancer. Study-wide context: Among enrolled patients, 15% to 20% responded and roughly 31% achieved disease control.

A note on this clone: Its cognate antigen is unknown.

Those patients who had chemo-refractory metastatic non-small-cell lung cancer were given focal radiation along with CTLA-4 blockade through ipilimumab. Per germline, CDR1 WSHSY and CDR2 SAAADI. CDR3 length equals 15 residues. Trimming stripped 6 bases from V and 0 bases from J, with 11 bases between. TCRdb keeps only in-frame clones here, not all; method: immunoSEQ multiplex PCR. The sample records around 80,000 clones, about four fifths being singletons. Study conclusions and caveats: The best prediction of response reportedly came from early blood T cell clone dynamics, with interferon-beta. TCR clones originating in tumors grew in number in blood after radiotherapy plus ipilimumab.

The rearrangement uses TRBV10-2 and TRBJ1-4; no clear D gene. Sample: peripheral blood, taken from a patient treated with radiotherapy plus ipilimumab. This sequence was found in a human donor with non-small cell lung cancer who had stable disease on radiotherapy plus ipilimumab. CDR3 sequence reads: CASRMKGATNEKLFF. For the CDR3, the DNA is TGCGCCAGCAGGATGAAAGGAGCAACTAATGAAAAACTGTTTTTT.